This T cell receptor beta chain was sequenced during a study of CD8 T cells in ankylosing spondylitis. The study, taken as a whole, reports: Made up of 7 to 9 highly homologous variants, a TCR beta motif appeared characteristic of ankylosing spondylitis blood. From matched ankylosing spondylitis synovial fluid, disease-linked clones were reportedly recovered at significantly enriched levels.

TCRdb independently ran MiXCR on the 5' RACE reads; one entry per CDR3 protein. Of around 770,000 distinct CDR3 sequences listed, roughly 19% are singletons. This clonotype was counted many times. Its antigen remains unidentified. V dropped 2 bases and J dropped 0 bases, with 5 bases sitting between them. This CDR3 has 14 residues. This receptor was identified in a male donor with ankylosing spondylitis. The sequenced sample was blood, either unsorted or a sorted T cell fraction (not recorded which). The chain has TRBV12-3 or TRBV12-4 and TRBJ1-3; D not certain. The CDR3 DNA follows: TGTGCCAGCAGTTTATTGGGCTCTGGAAACACCATATATTTT. Protein sequence: CASSLLGSGNTIYF.